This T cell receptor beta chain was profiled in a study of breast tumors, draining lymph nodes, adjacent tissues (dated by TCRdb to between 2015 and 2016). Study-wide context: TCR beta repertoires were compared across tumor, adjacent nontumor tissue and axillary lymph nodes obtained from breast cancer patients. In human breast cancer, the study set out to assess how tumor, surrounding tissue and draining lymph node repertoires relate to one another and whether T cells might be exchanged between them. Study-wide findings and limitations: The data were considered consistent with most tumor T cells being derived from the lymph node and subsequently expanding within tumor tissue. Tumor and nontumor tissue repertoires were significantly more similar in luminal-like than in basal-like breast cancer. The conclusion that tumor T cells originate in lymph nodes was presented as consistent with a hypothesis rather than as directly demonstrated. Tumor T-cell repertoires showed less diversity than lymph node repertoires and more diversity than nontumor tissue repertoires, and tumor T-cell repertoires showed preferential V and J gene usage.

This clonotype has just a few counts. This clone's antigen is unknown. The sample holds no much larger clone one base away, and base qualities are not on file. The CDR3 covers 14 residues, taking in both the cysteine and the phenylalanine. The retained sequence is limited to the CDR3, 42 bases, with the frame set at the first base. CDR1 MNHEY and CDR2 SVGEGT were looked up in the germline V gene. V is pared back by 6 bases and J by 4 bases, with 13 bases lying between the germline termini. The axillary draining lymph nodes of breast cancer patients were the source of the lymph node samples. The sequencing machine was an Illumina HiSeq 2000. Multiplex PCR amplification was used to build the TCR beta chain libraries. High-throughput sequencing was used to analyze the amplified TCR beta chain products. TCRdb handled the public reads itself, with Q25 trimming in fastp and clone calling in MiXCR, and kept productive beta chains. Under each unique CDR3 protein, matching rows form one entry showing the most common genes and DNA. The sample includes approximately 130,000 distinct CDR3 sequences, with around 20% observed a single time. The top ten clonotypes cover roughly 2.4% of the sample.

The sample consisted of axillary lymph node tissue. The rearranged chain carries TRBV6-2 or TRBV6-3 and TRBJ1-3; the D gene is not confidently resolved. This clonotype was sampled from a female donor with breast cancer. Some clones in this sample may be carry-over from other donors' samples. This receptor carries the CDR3 CASRMDPTGNTIYF. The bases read TGTGCCAGCAGAATGGACCCGACAGGAAACACCATATATTTT.